A single sample gave rise to the 11 T cell receptor beta chains below, sequenced in a study of T cell responses to AZD1222 COVID-19 vaccine. Data came from immunoSEQ multiplex PCR; TCRdb stores just in-frame clones and leaves some out. In the table there are approximately 140,000 clones, roughly 90% of which are singletons. The sample here was peripheral blood, taken on day 0 of AZD1222 vaccination. The receptor source for this set is an adult in good health.

The CDR3 region has the DNA TGTGCCAGCAGTTTTAGAGCGGGAGTTGAAACGTACGAGCAGTACTTC. As protein: CASSFRAGVETYEQYF. The chain has TRBV6-2 or TRBV6-3 and TRBJ2-7; 8 positions match TRBD2. Per germline, CDR1 MNHEY and CDR2 SVGEGT. The CDR3 is 16 amino acids. Losses at the gene ends were 4 bases for V and 4 bases for J; bases not matched to a gene: 12.

V usage is TRBV6-5 and J usage is TRBJ2-7, with D tentatively TRBD2 (5 bases). From germline, CDR1 is MNHEY and CDR2 SVGAGI. The CDR3 is 14 amino acids. The germline V and J ends were trimmed by 0 bases and 6 bases, with 12 bases remaining between them. CDR3 amino acids: CASSYSSSGSEQYF. As DNA, the CDR3 is TGTGCCAGCAGTTACTCGAGTTCGGGGAGCGAGCAGTACTTC.

The chain recombines TRBV27 with TRBJ2-7; a weak D match, TRBD1 (6 bases). This CDR3 region has 15 residues. Germline CDR1 MNHEY, CDR2 SMNVEV (reference sequence). The ends were cut back, 5 bases at V and 7 bases at J, with 21 bases in the middle. In DNA form, the CDR3 reads TGTGCCAGCAGTCTCCAGGGGACCTGGGCTGGGGAGCAGTACTTC. This translates into CASSLQGTWAGEQYF.

The rearrangement joins TRBV14 to TRBJ2-3; the match to TRBD1 covers 7 bases. Germline V gene lookup returns CDR1 SGHDN and CDR2 FVKESK. This CDR3 spans 17 amino acids. V shed 4 bases, J shed 6 bases, and the junction held 16 bases outside the gene matches. CDR3 nucleotides: TGTGCCAGCAGCCCGGGACAGTCAGAGTGGAAAAGGGATACGCAGTATTTT. Translation: CASSPGQSEWKRDTQYF. The complete variable domain, with remaining parts taken from reference TRBV14 and TRBJ2-3, reads EAGVTQFPSHSVIEKGQTVTLRCDPISGHDNLYWYRRVMGKEIKFLLHFVKESKQDESGMPNNRFLAERTGGTYSTLKVQPAELEDSGVYFCASSPGQSEWKRDTQYFGPGTRLTVL.

The chain joins TRBV5-4 to TRBJ2-3; 10 nucleotides match TRBD2. Germline CDR1 and CDR2: SGHNT and YYREEE (reference sequence). The length of the CDR3 is 17 residues. Losses at the gene ends were 0 bases for V and 1 base for J; bases not matched to a gene: 5. CDR3 nucleotides: TGTGCCAGCAGCTTGGAAGGGCTAGCGGGGGGCACAGATACGCAGTATTTT. Amino acid sequence: CASSLEGLAGGTDTQYF.

This rearrangement joins TRBV5-1 to TRBJ2-7; 9 bases fit TRBD1. CDR3 length equals 15 residues. J gave up 5 bases and V 3 bases, and 9 bases lay outside the gene matches. The germline V gene has CDR1 SGHRS and CDR2 YFSETQ. CDR3 sequence (DNA): TGCGCCAGCAGCTCTACCGGGACAGGGTCCCACGAGCAGTACTTC. Protein sequence: CASSSTGTGSHEQYF.

This sequence joins TRBV7-8 and TRBJ2-7; perhaps TRBD2 as D (6 bases). Trimming stripped 1 base from V and 6 bases from J, with 19 bases between. Germline values: CDR1 SGHVS, CDR2 FQNEAQ. CDR3 length equals 16 residues. In DNA form, the CDR3 reads TGTGCCAGCAGCTTAGTACGGGTGGGGGGTCGGCTCGAGCAGTACTTC. Translation gives CASSLVRVGGRLEQYF.

The gene calls are TRBV7-2 and TRBJ1-5, with TRBD1 as a possible D gene (5 bases). The V end lost 5 bases, the J end lost 3 bases, and 14 bases lay between the germline ends. From germline, CDR1 is SGHTA and CDR2 FQGNSA. The CDR3 sequence is 15 residues long. This CDR3 reads CASSDGDRHNQPQHF. CDR3 DNA sequence: TGTGCCAGCAGCGATGGGGACCGCCACAATCAGCCCCAGCATTTT.

The CDR3 region has the DNA TGTGCCAGCAGTGATGCCGGGACAGGGGGTTCACCCCTCCACTTT. It codes for CASSDAGTGGSPLHF. The chain combines TRBV6-1 with TRBJ1-6, with 11 bases lining up with TRBD1. J gave up 9 bases and V 3 bases, and 4 bases lay outside the gene matches. From germline, CDR1 is MNHNS and CDR2 SASEGT. This CDR3 has 15 residues.

The rearrangement links TRBV5-4 to TRBJ2-1; 11 bases line up with TRBD2. V gave up 0 bases and J gave up 8 bases; unmatched junction bases: 7. The CDR3 runs to 16 residues. CDR1 and CDR2 from the germline V gene are SGHNT and YYREEE (reference sequence). In nucleotides, the CDR3 is TGTGCCAGCAGCTTGGACCGGACTAGCGGGTTCTATGAGCAGTTCTTC. It encodes CASSLDRTSGFYEQFF. The full variable domain, completed using reference TRBV5-4 and TRBJ2-1, is ETGVTQSPTHLIKTRGQQVTLRCSSQSGHNTVSWYQQALGQGPQFIFQYYREEENGRGNFPPRFSGLQFPNYSSELNVNALELDDSALYLCASSLDRTSGFYEQFFGPGTRLTVL.

The gene calls are TRBV4-2 and TRBJ1-6; a possible D gene is TRBD1 (5 bases). The CDR3 runs 14 residues. V was pared by 3 bases and J by 5 bases, with 8 bases between. Per germline, CDR1 LGHNA and CDR2 YNFKEQ. The CDR3 sequence: CASSQEGNNSPLHF. CDR3 nucleotides: TGTGCCAGCAGCCAGGAGGGGAATAATTCACCCCTCCACTTT.